Sequencing of this TCR beta chain was carried out in a study of blood T cell repertoires in COVID-19. Study-level background: Samples came from the United States, Italy and Spain, spanning acute and convalescent COVID-19. Nucleic acid was either cDNA or gDNA, and it came from T cells, B-cell-depleted T cells, or PBMCs.

After removal of 5 bases from V and 5 bases from J, the junction contained 14 bases not matched to a gene. The CDR3 sequence is 16 residues long. The V gene's germline CDR1 is SEHNR and CDR2 FQNEAQ (reference sequence). This clone has only a few counts. In the original workflow: Cell counts per sample came from amplifying reference gene primers. Using immunoSEQ multiplex PCR, the repertoire was profiled, and TCRdb retains in-frame clones only, with some absent. D and trimming come from the DNA, and the V and J calls and clone size come from that table. The sample has about 250,000 clones; roughly 80% are singletons.

The chain has TRBV7-9 and TRBJ2-7; TRBD2 matches 8 bases. The sample was peripheral blood. The receptor comes from a man older than 75 with acute or convalescent COVID-19. CDR3 DNA sequence: TGTGCCAGCAGCGTAACGCGGGGGGCGCGTGTCGACGAGCAGTACTTC. It is translated as CASSVTRGARVDEQYF.